The 9 T cell receptor beta chains presented below share a single source sample, sequenced in a study of CD8 T cells in ankylosing spondylitis. Study-level findings and limits: In ankylosing spondylitis blood, a motif of 7 to 9 highly homologous TCR beta variants appeared characteristic.

Their antigens are not known. TCRdb redid the calling of the 5' RACE reads with MiXCR, one entry per CDR3 protein. Here the sample spans about 500,000 distinct CDR3 sequences, about 12% being singletons. The sequencing input was blood, either unsorted or a sorted T cell fraction (not recorded which). The source is a male donor with ankylosing spondylitis.

This clonotype has at least ten counts. The CDR3 loop reads CASSRWDTMNTEAFF. For the CDR3, the DNA is TGCGCCAGCAGCAGATGGGACACCATGAACACTGAAGCTTTCTTT. The V and J genes are TRBV5-1 and TRBJ1-1, with TRBD1 as a possible D gene (6 bases). This CDR3 is 15 amino acids long. The germline V gene has CDR1 SGHRS and CDR2 YFSETQ. Trimming shortened V by 4 bases and J by 0 bases, and 13 bases separated the two germline ends.

This clonotype was counted only a few times. The CDR3: CASSLGEGLEQYF. The CDR3 DNA is TGCGCCAGCAGCTTGGGGGAGGGCCTGGAGCAGTACTTC. The J gene is TRBJ2-7, the V gene TRBV5-1; 7 nucleotides align to TRBD2. Trimming removed 0 bases from V and 7 bases from J; junction bases left unmatched: 4. The germline gives CDR1 SGHRS, CDR2 YFSETQ. This CDR3 contains 13 residues.

This clonotype was recorded at least ten times. The chain recombines TRBV5-1 with TRBJ2-1, with D possibly TRBD2 on 6 matching bases. The CDR3 consists of 16 residues. The V end lost 2 bases, the J end lost 4 bases, and 16 bases lay between the germline ends. CDR1 SGHRS and CDR2 YFSETQ come from the germline V gene. The CDR3 region is CASSLIGGAVYNEQFF. The CDR3 coding sequence is TGCGCCAGCAGCTTAATAGGAGGGGCGGTGTACAATGAGCAGTTCTTC.

The V call is TRBV10-1, the J call TRBJ2-7; D possibly uses TRBD1 or TRBD2 (5 bases each). Germline values: CDR1 WNHNN, CDR2 SYGVQD (reference sequence). The CDR3 has 14 amino acids. V lost 0 bases and J lost 5, with 11 bases in between. This CDR3 is CASSESSRDHEQYF. CDR3 nucleotide sequence: TGCGCCAGCAGTGAGTCGTCCAGGGACCACGAGCAGTACTTC.

This clonotype was detected only a few times. The chain couples TRBV6-1 to TRBJ1-1; a possible D gene is TRBD1 (6 bases). The V end was cut by 7 bases, the J end by 7 bases, with 13 bases between. The CDR3 has 12 residues. From germline, CDR1 is MNHNS and CDR2 SASEGT. CDR3 sequence (DNA): TGTGCCAGCACAGGGGTCGGGTATGAAGCTTTCTTT. As protein: CASTGVGYEAFF.

The chain joins TRBV4-2 to TRBJ1-2; D is perhaps TRBD1 (6 bases). The V gene's germline CDR1 is LGHNA and CDR2 YNFKEQ. V was trimmed by 0 bases and J by 5 bases, leaving 19 bases between them. This CDR3 region has 17 residues. The CDR3 nucleotides read TGTGCCAGCAGCCAAGAGGGATGGGGGGGCGCTCAGTATGGCTACACCTTC. Its protein product is CASSQEGWGGAQYGYTF.

This clonotype has ten or more counts. CDR3 amino acids: CASRSAMDEQFF. Here the CDR3 DNA reads TGTGCCAGCAGGTCAGCTATGGATGAGCAGTTCTTC. V is TRBV25-1 and J is TRBJ2-1; D uncertain. Germline-derived CDR1 and CDR2 are MGHDK and SYGVNS. V gave up 6 bases and J gave up 8 bases, with 11 bases separating them. This CDR3 has 12 amino acids.

In its sample, this clonotype was seen a few times. The rearrangement uses TRBV14 and TRBJ1-3; TRBD1 is a possible D gene (5 bases). CDR3 length: 13 residues. Per germline, CDR1 SGHDN and CDR2 FVKESK. V was shortened by 8 bases and J by 2 bases, with 10 bases between the two germline ends. The CDR3 loop is CASGPGTGNTIYF. In nucleotides, the CDR3 is TGTGCCAGCGGCCCAGGGACTGGAAACACCATATATTTT.

This clonotype was counted many times. The chain links TRBV7-9 to TRBJ2-3, with TRBD2 as a possible D gene (5 bases). CDR1 and CDR2 (germline): SEHNR, FQNEAQ (reference sequence). The V end was cut by 6 bases, the J end by 2 bases, with 18 bases between. The CDR3 has 16 residues. This chain's CDR3 is CASSPVARAYTDTQYF. The CDR3 region has the DNA TGTGCCAGCAGTCCTGTAGCGCGGGCATACACAGATACGCAGTATTTT.